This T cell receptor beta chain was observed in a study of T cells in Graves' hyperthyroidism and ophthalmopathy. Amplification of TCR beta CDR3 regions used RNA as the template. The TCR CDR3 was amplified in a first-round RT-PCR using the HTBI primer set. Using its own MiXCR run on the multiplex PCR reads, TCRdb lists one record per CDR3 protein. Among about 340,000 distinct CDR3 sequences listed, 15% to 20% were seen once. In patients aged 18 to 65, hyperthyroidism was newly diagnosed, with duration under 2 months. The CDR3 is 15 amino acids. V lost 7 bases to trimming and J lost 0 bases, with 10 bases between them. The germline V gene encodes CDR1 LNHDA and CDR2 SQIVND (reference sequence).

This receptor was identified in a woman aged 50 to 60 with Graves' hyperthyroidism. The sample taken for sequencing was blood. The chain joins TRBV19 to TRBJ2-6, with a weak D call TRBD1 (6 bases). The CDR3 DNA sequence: TGTGCCAGTACTCAGGACAGCTCTGGGGCCAACGTCCTGACTTTC. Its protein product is CASTQDSSGANVLTF.